The T cell receptor (beta chain) under discussion was sequenced for a study of beta chain features in type 1 diabetes. Whole-study results and caveats: TCRB CDR3s from Type 1 diabetes patients were moderately but significantly shorter in all four CD4+ subsets.

Reverse transcription of all isolated RNA meant that expressed TCRB transcripts were sequenced. Produced via immunoSEQ multiplex PCR; TCRdb's table is partial and in-frame only. The sample shows roughly 160,000 clones, roughly 8% of them seen only once. This clone was detected only a few times. The antigen remains undetermined. One heparinised draw of blood, averaging about 110 mL, came from each donor. This clonotype originated in a woman aged 40 to 55 with type 1 diabetes. The sequenced sample was central memory CD4+ T cells from blood.

The CDR3 here is CASSVQGHEQFF. CDR3 in DNA: TGTGCCAGCAGTGTACAGGGTCATGAGCAGTTCTTC. The J gene is TRBJ2-1, the V gene TRBV6-1; tentative D call: TRBD1 (6 bases). CDR3 length equals 12 residues. CDR1 MNHNS and CDR2 SASEGT come from the germline V gene. V dropped 4 bases and J dropped 8 bases, with 9 bases sitting between them.